The 18 T cell receptor beta chains below come from one sample, sequenced in a study of blood T cells in healthy people across ages. For the second PCR, which ran for about 6 to 12 cycles, a sample-barcoded 5' primer and a J-beta primer mix were used. TCRdb processed the 5' RACE reads anew with MiXCR; each CDR3 protein has one entry. The table lists 750,000 or so distinct CDR3 sequences, around a quarter of them singletons. Separately, the same data were catalogued under a study of T cells of mothers and their children.

Sequenced: blood. The receptors here all came from a boy younger than 18 in good health.

The gene calls are TRBV4-1 and TRBJ1-5; D unresolved. V was shortened by 0 bases and J by 1 base, with 10 bases between the two germline ends. The length of the CDR3 is 16 residues. CDR1 is MGHRA, CDR2 YSYEKL, per germline. The CDR3 bases are TGCGCCAGCAGCCAAGATTCCGGACTGAGCAATCAGCCCCAGCATTTT. Protein product: CASSQDSGLSNQPQHF.

This clonotype was seen a few times. V usage is TRBV7-3 and J usage is TRBJ2-3; D perhaps matches TRBD1 (6 bases). The V gene's germline CDR1 is SGHTA and CDR2 FQGTGA. The CDR3 spans 12 residues. Trimming left V 7 bases short and J 10 bases short, with 15 bases between. CDR3 coding DNA: TGTGCCAGCACCACTCCCCCAGGGGCGCAGTATTTT. Translated, it gives CASTTPPGAQYF.

This clonotype was picked up a small number of times. The CDR3 loop is CASWGVSYNEQFF. As DNA, the CDR3 is TGTGCCTCGTGGGGGGTCTCCTACAATGAGCAGTTCTTC. The chain joins TRBV6-2 or TRBV6-3 to TRBJ2-1; tentative D call: TRBD2 (6 bases). The CDR3 has 13 amino acids. Germline V gene lookup returns CDR1 MNHEY and CDR2 SVGEGT. V was cut by 11 bases and J by 0 bases, with 11 bases left in between.

The table lists this clonotype with a few counts. The chain recombines TRBV10-3 with TRBJ2-5; TRBD2 matches at 10 bases. After removal of 5 bases from V and 3 bases from J, the junction contained 9 bases not matched to a gene. This CDR3 region has 16 residues. In germline, CDR1 is ENHRY, CDR2 SYGVKD. The CDR3 loop is CAISPSSGRNEETQYF. The CDR3 DNA reads as TGTGCCATCAGTCCCTCTAGCGGGAGAAACGAAGAGACCCAGTACTTC.

The chain uses TRBV12-3 or TRBV12-4 and TRBJ1-5; D gene ambiguous. Trimming took off 3 bases at V and 5 bases at J, with 8 bases between the two ends. The CDR3 length is 13 residues. DNA for the CDR3: TGTGCCAGCAGTTTTTCGGCAGATCAGCCCCAGCATTTT. Translated: CASSFSADQPQHF.

Only a few counts were recorded for this clonotype. The chain combines TRBV6-1 with TRBJ1-3; D is uncertain. The ends were cut back, 5 bases at V and 6 bases at J, with 11 bases in the middle. Germline CDR1 is MNHNS and CDR2 is SASEGT. CDR3 length: 13 amino acids. CDR3 DNA: TGTGCCAGCAGTCCAAGAGCAAAAAACACCATATATTTT. It codes for CASSPRAKNTIYF.

This clonotype was recorded a few times. The DNA of the CDR3 is TGTGCCAGCAGCTCTGGGTATCGCGGCTACACCTTC. The encoded protein is CASSSGYRGYTF. J is TRBJ1-2 and V is TRBV7-2; the D is unclear. The germline V gene has CDR1 SGHTA and CDR2 FQGNSA. V lost 4 bases and J 8 bases, leaving 11 bases between the germline ends. This CDR3 is 12 amino acids long. Full variable domain (rest looked up from reference TRBV7-2 and TRBJ1-2): GAGVSQSPSNKVTEKGKDVELRCDPISGHTALYWYRQSLGQGLEFLIYFQGNSAPDKSGLPSDRFSAERTGGSVSTLTIQRTQQEDSAVYLCASSSGYRGYTFGSGTRLTVV.

This clonotype was picked up a small number of times. The V and J genes are TRBV10-3 and TRBJ1-2; 8 nucleotides align to TRBD1. V was pared by 3 bases and J by 8 bases, with 8 bases of the junction left unmatched. This CDR3 comprises 14 residues. The germline V gene has CDR1 ENHRY and CDR2 SYGVKD. The CDR3 loop is CAISEAQGARGYTF. CDR3 sequence (DNA): TGTGCCATCAGTGAAGCTCAGGGGGCGCGGGGCTACACCTTC.

Only a few counts were recorded for this clonotype. V is TRBV12-3 or TRBV12-4 and J is TRBJ2-1; D ambiguous. This CDR3 contains 14 residues. The V and J ends lost 5 bases and 0 bases respectively, with 8 bases between them. CDR3 DNA sequence: TGTGCCAGCAGTCCACAGAGCTCCTACAATGAGCAGTTCTTC. This translates into CASSPQSSYNEQFF.

CDR3 protein: CAIREGQGAGEQYF. The CDR3 DNA reads as TGTGCCATCAGAGAAGGACAGGGGGCAGGCGAGCAGTACTTC. The chain links TRBV10-3 to TRBJ2-7, with TRBD1 matching over 11 bases. The V gene end was trimmed by 6 bases and the J gene end by 6 bases; junction bases not matched to a gene: 7. Germline CDR1 ENHRY, CDR2 SYGVKD. The CDR3 has 14 amino acids.

V gene TRBV21-1 combines with J gene TRBJ2-5; TRBD2, the D gene given by the table, was not confirmed from the DNA. TRBV21-1 is recorded as a pseudogene. The CDR3 has 19 residues. The CDR3 DNA reads as TGTGCCAGCAGCAACGTTTGGGGACTAGCGGAACTGTGTGAAGAGACCCAGTACTTC. Translating it yields CASSNVWGLAELCEETQYF.

CDR3 bases: TGCAGCTCATGGGACCGAGGGGACAAAAACATTCAGTACTTC. It encodes CSSWDRGDKNIQYF. The chain couples TRBV29-1 to TRBJ2-4; D possibly uses TRBD1 or TRBD2 (5 bases each). The V end lost 8 bases, the J end lost 3 bases, and 17 bases lay between the germline ends. This CDR3 spans 14 amino acids. Germline V lookup: CDR1 SQVTM, CDR2 ANQGSEA.

V is TRBV29-1 and J is TRBJ2-3; D not certain. This CDR3 comprises 15 residues. V lost 2 bases to trimming and J lost 1 base, with 13 bases between them. Germline assignment: CDR1 SQVTM and CDR2 ANQGSEA. The CDR3 region is CSVETLRTRTDTQYF. CDR3 in DNA: TGCAGCGTTGAAACGTTGCGGACCCGCACAGATACGCAGTATTTT.

The sample holds a few counts of this clonotype. The V and J genes are TRBV11-3 and TRBJ2-5; 8 positions match TRBD1. CDR1 and CDR2 from the germline V gene are SGHNT and YENEEA. J gave up 3 bases and V 0 bases, and 0 bases lay outside the gene matches. The CDR3 runs 14 residues. CDR3 loop: CASSLEQGEETQYF. Written as DNA, the CDR3 is TGTGCCAGCAGCTTAGAACAGGGGGAAGAGACCCAGTACTTC.

This clonotype was seen a handful of times. V gene TRBV29-1 combines with J gene TRBJ2-3; D is perhaps TRBD2 (7 bases). The germline V gene has CDR1 SQVTM and CDR2 ANQGSEA. Trimming cost V 4 bases and J 9 bases, with 20 bases left between them. The length of the CDR3 is 14 residues. CDR3 sequence reads: CSVGGGGLGGTQYF. DNA for the CDR3: TGCAGCGTTGGTGGCGGGGGCCTCGGGGGCACGCAGTATTTT.

The CDR3 sequence: CASRFEIASNEQFF. In nucleotides, the CDR3 is TGTGCCAGCAGATTCGAAATAGCATCAAATGAGCAGTTCTTC. The chain links TRBV5-5 to TRBJ2-1, with D uncertain. Germline V gene data show CDR1 as SGHKS and CDR2 as YYEKEE (reference sequence). V gave up 5 bases and J gave up 7 bases, with 16 bases separating them. The length of the CDR3 is 14 residues.

This rearrangement joins TRBV6-5 to TRBJ2-2; TRBD2 is a possible D gene (6 bases). Per germline, CDR1 MNHEY and CDR2 SVGAGI. V gave up 4 bases and J gave up 4 bases, with 16 bases separating them. CDR3 length equals 16 residues. CDR3 nucleotide sequence: TGTGCCAGCAGTTCCCAAGACGGGGGTGGCACCGGGGAGCTGTTTTTT. It translates to CASSSQDGGGTGELFF.

The rearrangement uses TRBV7-9 and TRBJ2-7; D not certain. The CDR3 spans 15 residues. V lost 4 bases and J lost 1, with 14 bases in between. Germline CDR1 SEHNR, CDR2 FQNEAQ (reference sequence). CDR3 loop: CASSSTGVGSYEQYF. The CDR3, as DNA: TGTGCCAGCAGCTCCACGGGCGTGGGTTCCTACGAGCAGTACTTC.